These 25 T cell receptor beta chains share one sample of origin, sequenced in a study of tumor and adjacent non-tumor tissue in lung cancer. Three rounds of nested PCR, following a modified ARM-PCR protocol, produced the TCRbeta library. Each CDR3 protein gets one entry after TCRdb re-called the multiplex PCR reads with MiXCR. The table includes about 100,000 distinct CDR3 sequences, over 55% detected once. No cell sorting was done before RNA was extracted from the tissue. The normal lung tissue was taken more than 3 cm from the tumor edge. Sequencing was done on a sample of distant non-tumor lung tissue. The origin of the receptors is a man aged 25-40 years with non-small cell lung cancer.

About this clonotype: A read error may produce the germline difference seen at one junction end. The chain combines TRBV20-1 with TRBJ1-6; no definite D call. The CDR3 covers 15 residues. The V gene's germline CDR1 is DFQATT and CDR2 SNEGSKA (reference sequence). CDR3 nucleotide sequence: TGCAATGCTAGAGATGAGGGCCGAGGTTATTCACCCCTCCACTTT. The encoded protein is CNARDEGRGYSPLHF.

As for this clonotype: A junction end diverges from the germline sequence, so it may reflect a read error. V usage is TRBV6-2 or TRBV6-3 and J usage is TRBJ1-1; 8 nucleotides match TRBD1. The germline V gene has CDR1 MNHEY and CDR2 SVGEGT. This CDR3 has 13 residues. CDR3 nucleotides: TGTGCCAGTACGGGACAGGCGATCACTGAATCTTTCTTT. It is translated as CASTGQAITESFF.

On this clonotype: Compared with germline, one end of the junction differs, possibly owing to a read error. This rearrangement joins TRBV6-2 or TRBV6-3 to TRBJ2-5, with D possibly being TRBD1 (5 bases). Germline CDR1 MNHEY, CDR2 SVGEGT. This CDR3 has 13 residues. CDR3 DNA sequence: TGTGCCAGCAGACCACAGGAGCAAGAGACTCAGTACTTC. It encodes CASRPQEQETQYF.

In its sample, this clonotype was seen once. The junction shows a germline mismatch at one end, possibly a read error. The chain is built from TRBV5-6 and TRBJ2-7, with 7 positions matching TRBD1. CDR3 size: 13 residues. CDR1 SGHDT and CDR2 YYEEEE come from the germline V gene. The CDR3 bases are TGTGCCAGCAGCTTCGACAGGGAAGGAGAGCAGTGCTTC. Translated: CASSFDREGEQCF.

Remarks on this clonotype: A read error is possible here, since a much larger clone lies one base away. The rearrangement joins TRBV30 to TRBJ2-7; 9 positions match TRBD1. The CDR3 loop spans 13 amino acids. J was trimmed by 8 bases and V by 5 bases; bases with no gene match: 10. CDR1 is GTSNPN and CDR2 is SVGIG in the germline V gene (reference sequence). CDR3 nucleotide sequence: TGTGCCTGGGTCGTGGGACAGGGATTTCAGCAGTACTTC. Its translation: CAWVVGQGFQQYF.

In regard to this clonotype: Compared with germline, one end of the junction differs, possibly owing to a read error. J is TRBJ2-3 and V is TRBV6-2 or TRBV6-3; maybe TRBD1 (5 bases). This CDR3 is 14 amino acids long. Per the germline V gene, CDR1 is MNHEY and CDR2 is SVGEGT. The CDR3 DNA follows: TGTGCCAGCAGTTACCACAGGAGCACAGATATGCAGTATTTT. This sequence encodes CASSYHRSTDMQYF.

This clonotype was counted a single time. A much larger clone lies a single base off, so this may be a read error. This chain connects TRBV20-1 to TRBJ2-7, with 7 bases aligning to TRBD1. The CDR3 is made up of 14 amino acids. Germline V gives CDR1 DFQATT, CDR2 SNEGSKA (reference sequence). The CDR3 nucleotides are TGCACTGCTAGAAGGGGACAGCAAGTCTACGAGCAGTACTTC. Encoded protein: CTARRGQQVYEQYF.

On this clonotype itself: A clone one base away is much larger, so this may be a read error. This chain connects TRBV24-1 to TRBJ2-2; D may be TRBD2 (6 bases). CDR3 size: 15 residues. Trimming took off 8 bases at V and 6 bases at J, with 18 bases between the two ends. CDR1 KGHDR and CDR2 SFDVKD come from the germline V gene. The CDR3 loop is CATIDPTGRSGELFF. CDR3 bases: TGTGCCACCATTGACCCTACCGGGAGATCCGGGGAGCTGTTTTTT.

For this clonotype: At one end the junction does not follow the germline gene, possibly because of a read error. This sequence joins TRBV5-1 and TRBJ2-7; D perhaps matches TRBD1 (6 bases). Germline V gives CDR1 SGHRS, CDR2 YFSETQ. The length of the CDR3 is 12 residues. The CDR3 bases are TGCGCCAGCCGCTTCGACAGGTACGAGCAGTACTTC. Translation gives CASRFDRYEQYF.

Concerning this clonotype itself: One junction end disagrees with the germline gene, perhaps due to a read error. The V call is TRBV6-2 or TRBV6-3, the J call TRBJ2-7; no firm D call. The germline V gene has CDR1 MNHEY and CDR2 SVGEGT. The CDR3 runs 14 residues. The CDR3 sequence is CASSSQRVSYKQYF. CDR3 in DNA: TGTGCCAGCAGCTCTCAACGGGTCTCCTACAAGCAGTATTTC.

As to this clonotype: This clone may be a read error of a much larger clone one base away. The rearrangement uses TRBV29-1 and TRBJ1-4; 10 nucleotides line up with TRBD1. The CDR3 totals 14 residues. CDR1 and CDR2 (germline): SQVTM, ANQGSEA. The CDR3 spells CSVDPGTGVEILFF. CDR3 bases: TGCAGCGTTGACCCCGGGACAGGGGTTGAAATACTGTTTTTT.

Relative to its sample, this clonotype is medium-sized. This rearrangement joins TRBV11-2 to TRBJ2-7; 7 bases fit TRBD2. The CDR3 runs 14 residues. Germline-derived CDR1 and CDR2 are SGHAT and FQNNGV. The V gene end was trimmed by 1 base and the J gene end by 5 bases; junction bases not matched to a gene: 5. CDR3 sequence: CASSLGGRGNEQYF. CDR3 bases: TGTGCCAGCAGCTTAGGCGGGAGAGGCAACGAGCAGTACTTC.

A note on this clonotype: The conserved final phenylalanine or tryptophan is absent from the CDR3, which likely points to a read error. The V gene is TRBV4-1, the J gene TRBJ2-7; the D is unclear. Germline V gene sequence: CDR1 MGHRA, CDR2 YSYEKL. The CDR3 length is 12 residues. In DNA form, the CDR3 reads TGCGCTAGCAGCCAAGATTATGCCGAGCAGTACTTA. Encoded protein: CASSQDYAEQYL.

J is TRBJ1-2 and V is TRBV5-1, with TRBD1 identical over 9 bases. Germline-derived CDR1 and CDR2 are SGHRS and YFSETQ. The CDR3 totals 14 residues. After removal of 0 bases from V and 7 bases from J, the junction contained 4 bases not matched to a gene. CDR3 DNA sequence: TGCGCCAGCAGCTTGGTACAGGGGGCCTCTGGCTACACCTTC. It yields the protein CASSLVQGASGYTF.

Remarks on this clonotype: Germline and junction disagree at one end, which may indicate a read error. This chain uses TRBV20-1 with TRBJ1-1; maybe TRBD1 (5 bases). The CDR3 covers 14 residues. The germline V gene has CDR1 DFQATT and CDR2 SNEGSKA (reference sequence). As DNA, the CDR3 is TGTAGTGTTCCCCGGGACCGAACTGGCACTGAAGCTTTCTTT. It is translated as CSVPRDRTGTEAFF.

This clonotype was seen only once. The rearrangement uses TRBV4-2 and TRBJ2-7; weak D call: TRBD2 (6 bases). The ends were cut back, 4 bases at V and 6 bases at J, with 16 bases in the middle. Germline V gene data show CDR1 as LGHNA and CDR2 as YNFKEQ. The CDR3 consists of 14 residues. CDR3 sequence (DNA): TGTGCCAGCAGCCCGATCCGCGCCGGGGGCGAGCAGTACTTC. Amino acid sequence: CASSPIRAGGEQYF.

There are a few counts of this clonotype. J is TRBJ2-2 and V is TRBV14, with a possible D match to TRBD1 (6 bases). Per the germline V gene, CDR1 is SGHDN and CDR2 is FVKESK. The CDR3 is 18 residues long. V was cut by 2 bases and J by 4 bases, with 20 bases left in between. The CDR3 reads CASSQYGRGVVGTGELFF. The CDR3 nucleotides are TGTGCCAGCAGCCAATACGGCAGGGGCGTTGTAGGCACCGGGGAGCTGTTTTTT.

As regards this clonotype: The junction differs from germline at one of its ends, possibly a read error. J is TRBJ1-2 and V is TRBV5-1; D not resolved. The CDR3 runs to 14 residues. Germline V gives CDR1 SGHRS, CDR2 YFSETQ. CDR3 in amino acids: CASSLSFYNYGYTF. Here the CDR3 DNA reads TGCGCCAGCAGCTTGAGCTTTTATAACTATGGCTACACATTC.

Notes on this clonotype: A much larger clone sits a single nucleotide away, making a read error possible. The chain is built from TRBV7-9 and TRBJ2-7, with TRBD2 as a possible D gene (5 bases). The CDR3 sequence is 14 residues long. Germline-derived CDR1 and CDR2 are SEHNR and FQNEAQ (reference sequence). V lost 11 bases and J lost 1, with 18 bases in between. CDR3 nucleotide sequence: TGTGCCTATGACGGTGAGGGCCGGTCCTACGAGCAGTACTTC. Its protein is CAYDGEGRSYEQYF.

In this sample, this clonotype turned up many times. This chain joins TRBV6-2 or TRBV6-3 and TRBJ2-1; 9 bases map to TRBD2. V gave up 2 bases and J gave up 6 bases; unmatched junction bases: 8. This CDR3 comprises 16 residues. Germline assignment: CDR1 MNHEY and CDR2 SVGEGT. CDR3 amino acids: CASSYAGGVQGNEQFF. The CDR3 nucleotides read TGTGCCAGCAGTTACGCGGGGGGGGTGCAGGGCAATGAGCAGTTCTTC.

As for this clonotype: A much larger clone is a single base away; this may be a read error. The chain links TRBV6-2 or TRBV6-3 to TRBJ1-1; D is ambiguous. Per germline, CDR1 MNHEY and CDR2 SVGEGT. The CDR3 is made up of 11 amino acids. The CDR3 spells CASSSRGEASF. CDR3 in DNA: TGTGCCAGCAGTTCTCGGGGTGAAGCTTCCTTT.

This clonotype occurred a few times. The germline gene is not matched at one end of the junction; a read error may be the cause. The genes are TRBV11-2 and TRBJ2-4; the match to TRBD2 covers 7 bases. The CDR3 spans 13 residues. Per the germline V gene, CDR1 is SGHAT and CDR2 is FQNNGV. The CDR3: CANSHTGGNIQYF. DNA of the CDR3: TGTGCCAACAGCCATACGGGGGGAAACATTCAGTACTTC. The full variable domain, its missing parts supplied by reference TRBV11-2 and TRBJ2-4, is EAGVAQSPRYKIIEKRQSVAFWCNPISGHATLYWYQQILGQGPKLLIQFQNNGVVDDSQLPKDRFSAERLKGVDSTLKIQPAKLEDSAVYLCANSHTGGNIQYFGAGTRLSVL.

The V call is TRBV29-1, the J call TRBJ2-7; D is ambiguous. The V end lost 3 bases, the J end lost 5 bases, and 8 bases lay between the germline ends. Germline assignment: CDR1 SQVTM and CDR2 ANQGSEA. The CDR3 contains 11 residues. The CDR3: CSVDPPHEQYF. The DNA of the CDR3 is TGCAGCGTTGACCCTCCCCACGAGCAGTACTTC.

In this sample, this clonotype turned up many times. The rearrangement uses TRBV10-2 and TRBJ2-1, with 10 bases that match TRBD2. This CDR3 comprises 13 residues. Germline V gene lookup returns CDR1 WSHSY and CDR2 SAAADI. Germline trimming cut 8 bases from V and 8 bases from J; bases unmatched to any gene: 6. The CDR3: CASGSGGRYEQFF. The CDR3 DNA is TGCGCCAGCGGTAGCGGGGGGAGGTATGAGCAGTTCTTC.

Turning to this clonotype: Relative to the germline gene, one junction end is altered; a read error may explain this. The chain joins TRBV11-2 to TRBJ1-1, with unresolved D. CDR1 is SGHAT, CDR2 FQNNGV, per germline. The CDR3 loop spans 14 amino acids. The CDR3 DNA follows: TGTGCCAGCGGCTTAGATCTTGGACTTACTGAAACTTTCTTT. Protein sequence: CASGLDLGLTETFF.